The 24 T cell receptor beta chains given below trace back to one sample, sequenced in a study of blood T cells in healthy people across ages. For the second PCR, which ran for about 7 to 12 cycles, a sample-barcoded 5' primer and a J-beta primer mix were used. One entry per CDR3 protein, called by TCRdb with MiXCR from the 5' RACE reads. The data contain some 780,000 distinct CDR3 sequences, more than 50% of them seen just once; the ten biggest clones take up 20% to 30%. What was sequenced was blood. Receptors originate from a middle-aged man in good health.

This rearrangement joins TRBV7-3 to TRBJ2-3; unclear D gene. The ends were cut back, 0 bases at V and 2 bases at J, with 9 bases in the middle. CDR3 length: 15 amino acids. Germline V gene sequence: CDR1 SGHTA, CDR2 FQGTGA. The DNA of the CDR3 is TGTGCCAGCAGCTTAACAGGGCAGATCACAGATACGCAGTATTTT. It yields the protein CASSLTGQITDTQYF.

J is TRBJ1-6 and V is TRBV20-1; possibly TRBD1 for D (5 bases). The V gene lost 6 bases and the J gene lost 9 bases, with 18 bases spanning the gap. This CDR3 contains 14 residues. CDR1 is DFQATT, CDR2 SNEGSKA, per germline (reference sequence). CDR3 amino acids: CSASLPLGGSPLHF. DNA for the CDR3: TGCAGTGCCTCACTCCCGCTGGGGGGTTCACCCCTCCACTTT.

This clonotype was counted a single time. The chain employs TRBV2 and TRBJ2-1; maybe TRBD2 (5 bases). V was cut by 3 bases and J by 0 bases, with 21 bases left in between. Germline V gene lookup returns CDR1 SNHLY and CDR2 FYNNEI. This CDR3 region has 19 residues. The DNA for the CDR3 is TGTGCCAGCAGTGATCTCCCCGACTACGAGGTCAGCTCCTACAATGAGCAGTTCTTC. Encoded protein: CASSDLPDYEVSSYNEQFF.

This clonotype was seen a single time. The V and J genes are TRBV7-3 and TRBJ2-5; weak D call: TRBD2 (7 bases). Germline CDR1 is SGHTA and CDR2 is FQGTGA. The CDR3 is 15 amino acids. V lost 2 bases to trimming and J lost 11 bases, with 21 bases between them. CDR3 protein: CASSLEWSGAREQYF. The DNA for the CDR3 is TGTGCCAGCAGCTTAGAATGGTCAGGGGCGCGGGAGCAGTACTTC.

The CDR3, as DNA: TGCAGTGCTAGAGACCGGGGTCTGAAAGCAACTAATGAAAAACTGTTTTTT. Translation: CSARDRGLKATNEKLFF. The gene calls are TRBV20-1 and TRBJ1-4; D gene ambiguous. Germline CDR1 and CDR2: DFQATT and SNEGSKA (reference sequence). The ends were cut back, 0 bases at V and 0 bases at J, with 14 bases in the middle. The CDR3 length is 17 residues.

The chain has TRBV3-1 and TRBJ2-1, with 13 bases lining up with TRBD2. V dropped 5 bases and J dropped 9; count of bases not matched to a gene: 4. Looked up from germline, CDR1 is LGHDT and CDR2 is YNNKEL (reference sequence). The CDR3 totals 14 residues. Here the CDR3 DNA reads TGTGCCAGCAGCGGGACTAGCGGGATTGGTGAGCAGTTCTTC. Protein sequence: CASSGTSGIGEQFF.

V is TRBV15 and J is TRBJ2-3; 9 bases line up with TRBD2. Trimming removed 5 bases from V and 4 bases from J; junction bases left unmatched: 4. The CDR3 consists of 14 residues. Germline V gene lookup returns CDR1 LNHNV and CDR2 YYDKDF (reference sequence). CDR3 coding DNA: TGTGCCACCAGCCTAGCGGGACGTCCAGATACGCAGTATTTT. Protein: CATSLAGRPDTQYF.

The rearrangement joins TRBV3-1 to TRBJ1-5; D is uncertain. Between the trimmed V and J ends, which lost 4 bases and 3 bases, there was a span of 10 bases. The CDR3 loop spans 14 amino acids. CDR1 LGHDT and CDR2 YNNKEL come from the germline V gene (reference sequence). CDR3 protein: CASSPDIANQPQHF. CDR3 DNA: TGTGCCAGCAGCCCTGACATCGCCAATCAGCCCCAGCATTTT.

This clonotype occurred a few times. This chain joins TRBV6-1 and TRBJ2-1; D tentatively reads TRBD1 or TRBD2 (5 bases each). V lost 0 bases, J lost 7 bases, and 10 bases lay in between. Germline CDR1 MNHNS, CDR2 SASEGT. The CDR3 spans 14 residues. CDR3 region: CASSEAGALNEQFF. The CDR3 DNA reads as TGTGCCAGCAGTGAAGCCGGGGCTTTGAATGAGCAGTTCTTC.

The V call is TRBV6-6, the J call TRBJ2-5; TRBD2 might be the D (5 bases). V was pared by 8 bases and J by 0 bases, with 16 bases between. Germline assignment: CDR1 MNHNY and CDR2 SVGAGI (reference sequence). The CDR3 contains 15 residues. The CDR3 bases are TGTGCCAGCCATTCTCCGGTGCGGGACCAAGAGACCCAGTACTTC. This sequence encodes CASHSPVRDQETQYF.

The sample holds a few counts of this clonotype. This rearrangement joins TRBV27 to TRBJ1-5, with a tentative D call TRBD1 (5 bases). Germline CDR1 and CDR2: MNHEY and SMNVEV (reference sequence). This CDR3 comprises 15 residues. V lost 5 bases to trimming and J lost 6 bases, with 17 bases between them. The chain's CDR3 is CASSPQGRASQPQHF. The DNA for the CDR3 is TGTGCCAGCAGTCCCCAGGGTCGGGCTTCTCAGCCCCAGCATTTT.

The V and J genes are TRBV12-3 or TRBV12-4 and TRBJ2-1; the match to TRBD1 covers 8 bases. Germline trimming cut 2 bases from V and 7 bases from J; bases unmatched to any gene: 10. The CDR3 totals 16 residues. The CDR3 DNA reads TGTGCCAGCAGTTTATCGGGCAGGGGGCTCTCGAATGAGCAGTTCTTC. It encodes CASSLSGRGLSNEQFF.

This sequence joins TRBV6-2 or TRBV6-3 and TRBJ2-1, with D tentatively TRBD2 (6 bases). The CDR3 has 11 residues. The germline CDR1 and CDR2 sequences are MNHEY and SVGEGT. Trimming shortened V by 8 bases and J by 8 bases, and 10 bases separated the two germline ends. The CDR3 here is CASAPGDEQFF. CDR3 coding DNA: TGTGCCAGCGCCCCGGGGGATGAGCAGTTCTTC.

Comment on this clonotype: Given a much more abundant clone one base away, this may be a read error. The V and J genes are TRBV29-1 and TRBJ2-1; 7 bases are a match to TRBD1. Looked up from germline, CDR1 is SQVTM and CDR2 is ANQGSEA. V was pared by 4 bases and J by 10 bases, with 10 bases of the junction left unmatched. This CDR3 is 13 amino acids long. DNA of the CDR3: TGCAGCGTTGCTGGGACAGTATCTGGAGAGCAGTTCTTC. Translation gives CSVAGTVSGEQFF.

A single count supports this clonotype. This chain uses TRBV10-3 with TRBJ2-7, with D unclear. The J call is uncertain, as TRBJ2-4 better fits the DNA end. The CDR3 has 13 amino acids. The germline gives CDR1 ENHRY, CDR2 SYGVKD. Here the CDR3 reads CATKGGMENIQYF. The CDR3 DNA sequence: TGTGCCACCAAGGGTGGGATGGAAAACATTCAGTACTTC.

A single count supports this clonotype. The genes are TRBV20-1 and TRBJ2-7; tentative D call: TRBD2 (6 bases). The J call may be wrong; the DNA end is better matched by TRBJ2-1. The germline V gene encodes CDR1 DFQATT and CDR2 SNEGSKA (reference sequence). This CDR3 spans 15 amino acids. This chain's CDR3 is CSAPRGTGRSDEQFF. CDR3 DNA: TGCAGTGCCCCCCGGGGGACGGGCCGCTCTGATGAGCAGTTCTTC.

The chain has TRBV19 and TRBJ1-2; tentative D call: TRBD1 (5 bases). Per the germline V gene, CDR1 is LNHDA and CDR2 is SQIVND (reference sequence). There are 16 residues in the CDR3. Trimming removed 5 bases at V and 2 bases at J, with 18 bases between. The CDR3, as DNA: TGTGCCAGTAGTCCAGGACAACGAATACTAAACTATGGCTACACCTTC. This translates into CASSPGQRILNYGYTF.

V usage is TRBV28 and J usage is TRBJ1-5; tentatively, D is TRBD1 (6 bases). V lost 10 bases to trimming and J lost 0 bases, with 10 bases between them. This CDR3 has 13 amino acids. The V gene's germline CDR1 is MDHEN and CDR2 SYDVKM. As DNA, the CDR3 is TGTGCCACCAACAGGGATAGCAATCAGCCCCAGCATTTT. Amino acid sequence: CATNRDSNQPQHF.

This clonotype was seen only a few times. The chain links TRBV9 to TRBJ1-3, with D uncertain. Germline-derived CDR1 and CDR2 are SGDLS and YYNGEE. The V gene lost 2 bases and the J gene lost 0 bases, with 15 bases spanning the gap. There are 17 residues in the CDR3. CDR3: CASSVFGQDRSGNTIYF. DNA for the CDR3: TGTGCCAGCAGCGTTTTCGGCCAGGACCGCTCTGGAAACACCATATATTTT.

The V gene is TRBV28, the J gene TRBJ1-5; D unclear. CDR1 and CDR2 from the germline V gene are MDHEN and SYDVKM. The CDR3 has 15 residues. The V and J ends lost 3 bases and 3 bases respectively, with 12 bases between them. Written as DNA, the CDR3 is TGTGCCAGCAGTTTGGTCTGGCAGGTCAATCAGCCCCAGCATTTT. Its protein is CASSLVWQVNQPQHF. Looking up the rest from reference TRBV28 and TRBJ1-5 gives the full variable domain: DVKVTQSSRYLVKRTGEKVFLECVQDMDHENMFWYRQDPGLGLRLIYFSYDVKMKEKGDIPEGYSVSREKKERFSLILESASTNQTSMYLCASSLVWQVNQPQHFGDGTRLSIL.

Details on this clonotype: This may come from a read error, since a much larger clone is one base off. The gene calls are TRBV28 and TRBJ2-7; no reliable D call. The assigned J gene may be wrong: the sequence end matches TRBJ2-1 better. The V gene's germline CDR1 is MDHEN and CDR2 SYDVKM. The CDR3 totals 12 residues. The CDR3 DNA is TGTGCCAGCCGCTCATTTATCGAGACCCAGTTCTTC. This codes for CASRSFIETQFF.

The chain uses TRBV27 and TRBJ1-1; no clear D. The germline V gene encodes CDR1 MNHEY and CDR2 SMNVEV (reference sequence). CDR3 length equals 14 residues. The V and J ends lost 1 base and 3 bases respectively, with 9 bases between them. CDR3: CASSLYGADTEAFF. The CDR3 nucleotides are TGTGCCAGCAGTTTATACGGAGCTGACACTGAAGCTTTCTTT.

This clonotype was observed a single time. The genes are TRBV12-3 or TRBV12-4 and TRBJ2-1; D ambiguous. The CDR3 runs 12 residues. V lost 7 bases and J 3 bases, leaving 7 bases between the germline ends. CDR3 sequence (DNA): TGTGCCAGCACAAGGGACTACAATGAGCAGTTCTTC. Translating it yields CASTRDYNEQFF.

The rearrangement links TRBV11-2 to TRBJ1-2; 7 bases fit TRBD1. The CDR3 loop spans 12 amino acids. The V and J ends lost 7 bases and 7 bases, in that order; junction bases with no gene match: 6. In germline, CDR1 is SGHAT, CDR2 FQNNGV. CDR3 sequence reads: CASKTTGIGYTF. The CDR3 region has the DNA TGTGCCAGCAAAACGACAGGGATTGGCTACACCTTC.